These T cell receptor beta chains were read from a single sample in a study of OX40 agonist ivuxolimab in advanced cancers. Libraries were prepared by immunoSEQ multiplex PCR; TCRdb keeps only in-frame clonotypes and omits some of them. The data contain 100,000 or so clones, under 95% of them singletons. The starting material was CD4+ or CD8+ T cells sorted from blood, obtained in a trial of the OX40 agonist ivuxolimab. These receptors all stem from an adult with an advanced solid tumor such as melanoma, head and neck, liver or kidney cancer. The CDR3 runs from the conserved cysteine through the conserved F or W. D genes are given only for firm matches. Where a row states a size, it is once, few, many or the class of an expanded clone; other rows omit it.

V gene	D gene	J gene	clone size	CDR3 protein	CDR3 DNA
TRBV5-4	NA	TRBJ1-1	NA	CASSLDRGREAFF	TGTGCCAGCAGCTTAGACCGGGGGCGTGAAGCTTTCTTT
TRBV28	TRBD1	TRBJ1-2	once	CASSIGQVRNGYTF	TGTGCCAGCAGTATCGGACAGGTCCGGAATGGCTACACCTTC
TRBV25-1	NA	TRBJ2-3	NA	CASSETKDTQYF	TGTGCCAGCAGTGAAACCAAAGATACGCAGTATTTT
TRBV7-9	NA	TRBJ2-7	once	CASSFTGTASVYEQYF	TGTGCCAGCAGCTTTACCGGGACGGCGTCAGTCTACGAGCAGTACTTC
TRBV19	NA	TRBJ2-1	NA	CASSILVSNEQFF	TGTGCCAGTAGTATTTTGGTTTCGAATGAGCAGTTCTTC
TRBV5-1	NA	TRBJ2-1	NA	CASSFGGNEQFF	TGCGCCAGCAGCTTCGGTGGCAATGAGCAGTTCTTC
TRBV5-1	TRBD2	TRBJ2-7	NA	CASSSTSGIGYEQYF	TGCGCCAGCAGCTCGACTAGCGGGATAGGCTACGAGCAGTACTTC
TRBV19	NA	TRBJ1-1	once	CASLGGQNPKNTEAFF	TGTGCCAGTCTTGGGGGGCAGAATCCCAAGAACACTGAAGCTTTCTTT
TRBV6-6	TRBD1	TRBJ2-4	NA	CASRLTGGNIQYF	TGTGCCAGCAGATTAACAGGGGGAAACATTCAGTACTTC
TRBV15	NA	TRBJ2-7	NA	CATSRPLFGEQYF	TGTGCCACCAGCAGACCGTTGTTTGGGGAGCAGTACTTC
TRBV30	NA	TRBJ2-7	once	CAWEPARGGSRSEQYF	TGTGCCTGGGAGCCAGCACGGGGCGGTAGCAGGAGCGAGCAGTACTTC
TRBV5-1	NA	TRBJ1-2	NA	CASNEPGTNYGYTF	TGCGCCAGCAACGAACCCGGGACGAACTATGGCTACACCTTC
TRBV2	TRBD1	TRBJ1-2	once	CASREGDSNYGYTF	TGTGCCAGCAGAGAAGGGGACAGTAACTATGGCTACACCTTC
TRBV19	TRBD1	TRBJ2-7	few	CASSPGQGALHF	TGTGCCAGTAGCCCTGGACAGGGGGCCTTACACTTC
TRBV7-6	TRBD1	TRBJ1-1	NA	CASSLVQGETEAFF	TGTGCCAGCAGCTTAGTGCAGGGGGAAACTGAAGCTTTCTTT
TRBV19	TRBD2	TRBJ2-1	NA	CASSIGLAQNEQFF	TGTGCCAGTAGTATAGGACTAGCGCAGAATGAGCAGTTCTTC
TRBV7-9	NA	TRBJ2-3	NA	CASSLGTSSLIYTDTQYF	TGTGCCAGCAGCTTAGGGACGTCTAGCTTGATTTACACAGATACGCAGTATTTT
TRBV7-2	NA	TRBJ2-7	NA	CASSITGTYEQYF	TGTGCCAGCAGCATAACAGGGACCTACGAGCAGTACTTC
TRBV7-8	TRBD2	TRBJ2-7	once	CASSPGRGRAYEQYF	TGTGCCAGCAGCCCAGGCCGGGGGAGGGCCTACGAGCAGTACTTC
TRBV5-6	NA	TRBJ2-7	NA	CASSLAGRSYEQYF	TGTGCCAGCAGCTTGGCGGGACGGTCCTACGAGCAGTACTTC
TRBV18	TRBD2	TRBJ2-7	NA	CASSLGLAGFYEQYF	TGTGCCAGCTCCCTGGGACTAGCGGGGTTCTACGAGCAGTACTTC
TRBV19	TRBD1	TRBJ1-2	once	CASRGTDPNYGYTF	TGTGCCAGTAGAGGGACAGACCCCAACTATGGCTACACCTTC
TRBV10-3	TRBD2	TRBJ2-5	NA	CAISRTSGRALETQYF	TGTGCCATCAGCCGGACTAGCGGGAGGGCCTTAGAGACCCAGTACTTC
TRBV7-9	TRBD2	TRBJ2-7	once	CASSHSRLAVGKQYF	TGTGCCAGCAGCCACTCCCGACTAGCGGTTGGGAAGCAGTACTTC
TRBV30	TRBD1	TRBJ1-1	NA	CAWRYSGGTEAFF	TGTGCCTGGAGATATTCAGGGGGCACTGAAGCTTTCTTT
TRBV12-5	NA	TRBJ2-2	NA	CASGSNTGELFF	TGTGCTAGTGGTTCCAACACCGGGGAGCTGTTTTTT
TRBV18	TRBD1	TRBJ2-7	NA	CASSPGPGQGRYEQYF	TGTGCCAGCTCACCGGGACCGGGACAGGGGAGGTACGAGCAGTACTTC
TRBV29-1	TRBD1	TRBJ1-5	NA	CSAGQLNQPQHF	TGCAGCGCGGGACAGCTCAATCAGCCCCAGCATTTT
TRBV18	TRBD1	TRBJ1-2	NA	CASSPGQSNGYTF	TGTGCCAGCTCACCGGGACAGTCGAATGGCTACACCTTC
TRBV2	TRBD2	TRBJ2-1	NA	CASDPPFGGRAIEQFF	TGTGCCAGCGATCCTCCCTTTGGCGGGAGAGCGATTGAGCAGTTCTTC
TRBV29-1	NA	TRBJ1-4	NA	CSVEATNEKLFF	TGCAGCGTTGAAGCAACTAATGAAAAACTGTTTTTT
TRBV7-2	NA	TRBJ2-7	NA	CASSSQPRGYEQYF	TGTGCCAGCAGTTCACAGCCCAGGGGCTACGAGCAGTACTTC
TRBV9	TRBD2	TRBJ2-5	NA	CASSPTSSGRETQYF	TGTGCCAGCAGCCCTACCTCCAGCGGGAGAGAGACCCAGTACTTC